This T cell receptor beta chain was obtained from a study of blood T cell repertoires in COVID-19. TCRdb's copy holds only in-frame clones and misses some; the assay was immunoSEQ multiplex PCR. The sample lists more than 75,000 clones, more than 70% occurring once. In germline, CDR1 is MGHRA, CDR2 YSYEKL. This CDR3 is built from 15 residues. V shed 6 bases and J 5 bases; nucleotides not matched to a gene: 6. The sample was peripheral blood. The clonotype was recovered from a woman aged 80 or over with active COVID-19. The gene calls are TRBV4-1 and TRBJ2-5; 13 bases agree with TRBD2. Written as DNA, the CDR3 is TGCGCCAGCAGTAGACTAGCGGGAGGCGGTGAGACCCAGTACTTC. Residues: CASSRLAGGGETQYF.